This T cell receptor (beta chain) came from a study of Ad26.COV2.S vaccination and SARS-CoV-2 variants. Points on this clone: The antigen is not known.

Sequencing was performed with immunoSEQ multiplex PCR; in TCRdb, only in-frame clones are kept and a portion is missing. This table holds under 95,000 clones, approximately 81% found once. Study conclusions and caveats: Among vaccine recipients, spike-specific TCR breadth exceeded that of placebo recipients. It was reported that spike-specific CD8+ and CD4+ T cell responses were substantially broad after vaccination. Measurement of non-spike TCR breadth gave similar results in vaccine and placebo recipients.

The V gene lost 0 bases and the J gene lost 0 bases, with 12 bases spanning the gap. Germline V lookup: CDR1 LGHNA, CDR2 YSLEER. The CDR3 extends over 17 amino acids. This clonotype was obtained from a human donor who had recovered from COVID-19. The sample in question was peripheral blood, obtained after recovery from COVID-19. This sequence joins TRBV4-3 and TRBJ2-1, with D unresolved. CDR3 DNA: TGCGCCAGCAGCCAAGATTTGCCTCAAAGCTCCTACAATGAGCAGTTCTTC. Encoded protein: CASSQDLPQSSYNEQFF.